Below are 27 T cell receptor beta chains sequenced from a single sample in a study of blood T cell repertoires in COVID-19. TCRdb keeps only in-frame clones here, not all; method: immunoSEQ multiplex PCR. The table lists fewer than 500,000 clones, around 89% of them singletons. Sequenced input: peripheral blood. The receptors originated from a woman under 40 with acute or convalescent COVID-19.

V is TRBV30 and J is TRBJ1-6; 7 bases are shared with TRBD1. Germline assignment: CDR1 GTSNPN and CDR2 SVGIG (reference sequence). V shed 3 bases and J 5 bases; nucleotides not matched to a gene: 10. This CDR3 region has 16 residues. The CDR3 sequence is CAWRSLGQGDNSPLHF. The CDR3 DNA reads TGTGCCTGGAGAAGTTTAGGGCAGGGGGATAATTCACCCCTCCACTTT. Filled out from reference TRBV30 and TRBJ1-6, the complete variable domain reads SQTIHQWPATLVQPVGSPLSLECTVEGTSNPNLYWYRQAAGRGLQLLFYSVGIGQISSEVPQNLSASRPQDRQFILSSKKLLLSDSGFYLCAWRSLGQGDNSPLHFGNGTRLTVT.

The chain couples TRBV6-5 to TRBJ2-7, with a possible D match to TRBD2 (5 bases). CDR3 length equals 13 residues. Germline CDR1 MNHEY, CDR2 SVGAGI. The V and J ends lost 6 bases and 1 base respectively, with 10 bases between them. The DNA for the CDR3 is TGTGCCAGCAGGAGGGCGCCTTCCTACGAGCAGTACTTC. This codes for CASRRAPSYEQYF.

CDR3 in DNA: TGTGCCAGCAGCAAACGGACTAGGCGGGATGAGACCCAGTACTTC. Amino acid sequence: CASSKRTRRDETQYF. V and J are TRBV7-9 and TRBJ2-5, with 7 bases that match TRBD2. V lost 5 bases, J lost 5 bases, and 11 bases stayed unmatched. Germline lookup yields CDR1 SEHNR and CDR2 FQNEAQ (reference sequence). The CDR3 length is 15 residues. Filled out from reference TRBV7-9 and TRBJ2-5, the complete variable domain reads DTGVSQNPRHKITKRGQNVTFRCDPISEHNRLYWYRQTLGQGPEFLTYFQNEAQLEKSRLLSDRFSAERPKGSFSTLEIQRTEQGDSAMYLCASSKRTRRDETQYFGPGTRLLVL.

The chain is built from TRBV9 and TRBJ1-2; unclear D gene. Germline CDR1 is SGDLS and CDR2 is YYNGEE. V dropped 3 bases and J dropped 4 bases, with 13 bases sitting between them. This CDR3 has 14 residues. CDR3 DNA: TGTGCCAGCAGCGGATTGACGGGAATCTATGGCTACACCTTC. Amino acid sequence: CASSGLTGIYGYTF.

This chain connects TRBV27 to TRBJ2-1, with 10 bases fitting TRBD2. CDR1 MNHEY and CDR2 SMNVEV come from the germline V gene (reference sequence). Trimming took 2 bases from V and 6 from J; bases not matched to a gene: 1. The CDR3 loop spans 14 amino acids. Written as DNA, the CDR3 is TGTGCCAGCAGTTTAAGCGGGGGGGCCAATGAGCAGTTCTTC. Its protein is CASSLSGGANEQFF.

The CDR3 DNA reads as TGTGCCAGCAGCAGGACTAGCGGGGGGCGTATAGGGGCCAACGTCCTGACTTTC. It is translated as CASSRTSGGRIGANVLTF. The chain carries TRBV5-6 and TRBJ2-6, with 14 bases fitting TRBD2. The ends lost 4 bases at V and 4 bases at J; junction bases unmatched: 7. The CDR3 sequence is 18 residues long. Germline V gene sequence: CDR1 SGHDT, CDR2 YYEEEE.

CDR3 sequence: CASSRTGFADTQYF. The CDR3, as DNA: TGTGCCAGCAGTAGGACAGGGTTCGCAGATACGCAGTATTTT. The rearrangement joins TRBV6-5 to TRBJ2-3; 8 bases are a match to TRBD1. Per germline, CDR1 MNHEY and CDR2 SVGAGI. The junction had 5 bases not matched to a gene; V was cut back by 5 bases and J by 4 bases. The CDR3 extends over 14 amino acids.

The V and J genes are TRBV4-1 and TRBJ1-1; 9 nucleotides line up with TRBD1. Trimming took 9 bases from V and 1 from J; bases not matched to a gene: 3. The CDR3 runs to 13 residues. CDR1 and CDR2 from the germline V gene are MGHRA and YSYEKL. The CDR3 sequence: CASGDRENTEAFF. CDR3 sequence (DNA): TGCGCCAGTGGGGACAGGGAGAACACTGAAGCTTTCTTT.

V usage is TRBV5-1 and J usage is TRBJ2-5, with TRBD1 matching over 8 bases. This CDR3 is built from 13 residues. The V gene's germline CDR1 is SGHRS and CDR2 YFSETQ. The V and J ends lost 4 bases and 5 bases, in that order; junction bases with no gene match: 4. The CDR3 loop is CASSDRGTETQYF. The CDR3 DNA is TGCGCCAGCAGCGACAGGGGCACGGAGACCCAGTACTTC.

The table lists this clone with a few counts. The rearrangement uses TRBV7-9 and TRBJ2-2; unclear D gene. The CDR3 runs to 15 residues. Trimming took 6 bases from V and 2 from J, leaving 13 bases between them. From germline, CDR1 is SEHNR and CDR2 FQNEAQ (reference sequence). DNA of the CDR3: TGTGCCAGCAGTCCTCCGGAGATCAACACCGGGGAGCTGTTTTTT. It yields the protein CASSPPEINTGELFF.

This chain joins TRBV2 and TRBJ2-5; weak D call: TRBD1 (6 bases). V was cut by 5 bases and J by 5 bases, with 15 bases left in between. The CDR3 is made up of 14 amino acids. Germline V gene sequence: CDR1 SNHLY, CDR2 FYNNEI. CDR3 coding DNA: TGTGCCAGCAGTTTGGACAGTTCCGAGGAGACCCAGTACTTC. Translated, it gives CASSLDSSEETQYF.

This chain connects TRBV2 to TRBJ2-5; 9 nucleotides align to TRBD1. Trimming took 4 bases from V and 5 from J; bases not matched to a gene: 5. Germline V gene sequence: CDR1 SNHLY, CDR2 FYNNEI. The length of the CDR3 is 14 residues. The CDR3 coding sequence is TGTGCCAGCAGTGGACAGGGGGTGCGTGAGACCCAGTACTTC. This encodes CASSGQGVRETQYF. Combining the CDR3 with reference TRBV2 and TRBJ2-5 gives the whole variable domain EPEVTQTPSHQVTQMGQEVILRCVPISNHLYFYWYRQILGQKVEFLVSFYNNEISEKSEIFDDQFSVERPDGSNFTLKIRSTKLEDSAMYFCASSGQGVRETQYFGPGTRLLVL.

V is TRBV4-1 and J is TRBJ2-2; D ambiguous. Per the germline V gene, CDR1 is MGHRA and CDR2 is YSYEKL. The V and J ends lost 3 bases and 6 bases respectively, with 14 bases between them. There are 15 residues in the CDR3. In DNA, the CDR3 is TGCGCCAGCAGCCAGTACACGCGGCCGGCCGGGGAGCTGTTTTTT. Amino acids: CASSQYTRPAGELFF.

The chain has TRBV15 and TRBJ2-7, with a weak D call TRBD1 (6 bases). Trimming cost V 1 base and J 3 bases, with 19 bases left between them. Looked up from germline, CDR1 is LNHNV and CDR2 is YYDKDF (reference sequence). This CDR3 contains 17 residues. In nucleotides, the CDR3 is TGTGCCACCAGCAGAGCCGCCTCGGCAGGGGCGGGCTACGAGCAGTACTTC. As protein: CATSRAASAGAGYEQYF.

V and J are TRBV5-6 and TRBJ1-2; D ambiguous. Trimming took 4 bases from V and 7 from J, leaving 14 bases between them. Looked up from germline, CDR1 is SGHDT and CDR2 is YYEEEE. The length of the CDR3 is 13 residues. CDR3 coding DNA: TGTGCCAGCAGCCCCAGCGGGGATTTTGGCTACACCTTC. Translating gives CASSPSGDFGYTF.

V usage is TRBV4-2 and J usage is TRBJ2-2, with a tentative D call TRBD1 (6 bases). Trimming took off 5 bases at V and 1 base at J, with 14 bases between the two ends. Per the germline V gene, CDR1 is LGHNA and CDR2 is YNFKEQ. The CDR3 is 16 amino acids. The CDR3 protein is CASSLRTGQNTGELFF. The CDR3 DNA is TGTGCCAGCAGCTTAAGAACAGGGCAGAACACCGGGGAGCTGTTTTTT.

The V and J genes are TRBV28 and TRBJ1-6; TRBD1 is a possible D gene (6 bases). The CDR3 covers 15 residues. Germline values: CDR1 MDHEN, CDR2 SYDVKM. V was pared by 2 bases and J by 9 bases, with 14 bases between. The CDR3 sequence: CASSLGEGVASPLHF. The CDR3 region has the DNA TGTGCCAGCAGTTTAGGGGAGGGGGTGGCTTCACCCCTCCACTTT.

The rearrangement joins TRBV19 to TRBJ2-6, with a tentative D call TRBD1 (5 bases). CDR3 length: 16 amino acids. The germline gives CDR1 LNHDA, CDR2 SQIVND (reference sequence). Trimming removed 5 bases at V and 4 bases at J, with 15 bases between. In DNA, the CDR3 is TGTGCCAGTAGTTCTTCTCAAGGGGAAGGGGCCAACGTCCTGACTTTC. Translated: CASSSSQGEGANVLTF.

This clone appeared a single time. The chain combines TRBV11-2 with TRBJ1-3, with unresolved D. Germline values: CDR1 SGHAT, CDR2 FQNNGV. The ends were cut back, 5 bases at V and 0 bases at J, with 14 bases in the middle. This CDR3 has 16 amino acids. CDR3 protein: CASSENTVISGNTIYF. The CDR3 region has the DNA TGTGCCAGCAGCGAGAACACAGTAATCTCTGGAAACACCATATATTTT. Full variable domain (missing parts from reference TRBV11-2 and TRBJ1-3): EAGVAQSPRYKIIEKRQSVAFWCNPISGHATLYWYQQILGQGPKLLIQFQNNGVVDDSQLPKDRFSAERLKGVDSTLKIQPAKLEDSAVYLCASSENTVISGNTIYFGEGSWLTVV.

The chain combines TRBV5-4 with TRBJ1-3; weak D call: TRBD1 (6 bases). V lost 4 bases and J lost 0, with 20 bases in between. Germline V lookup: CDR1 SGHNT, CDR2 YYREEE (reference sequence). This CDR3 is built from 18 residues. The CDR3 bases are TGTGCCAGCAGCCAGACACAGGGTATTGTCCTCTCTGGAAACACCATATATTTT. Translation gives CASSQTQGIVLSGNTIYF.

This sequence joins TRBV21-1 and TRBJ1-2; no check of the table's D call, TRBD1, against the DNA was made. TRBV21-1 is given as a pseudogene. The CDR3 has 15 residues. The DNA for the CDR3 is TGTGCCAGCAGCAAGATAGAGGGAACAGGGGGTGACTACACCTTC. The encoded protein is CASSKIEGTGGDYTF.

This chain uses TRBV27 with TRBJ2-7; 8 nucleotides agree with TRBD1. This CDR3 has 15 residues. Trimming at V came to 4 bases and at J to 4 bases, leaving 9 bases not matched to a gene. Germline CDR1 and CDR2: MNHEY and SMNVEV (reference sequence). This CDR3 is CASSYRRTGRYEQYF. The DNA for the CDR3 is TGTGCCAGCAGTTATCGCAGGACAGGGAGGTACGAGCAGTACTTC.

About this clone: Given a much more abundant clone one base away, this may be a read error. The chain carries TRBV10-3 and TRBJ2-7, with D tentatively TRBD2 (5 bases). V was shortened by 0 bases and J by 0 bases, with 9 bases between the two germline ends. The CDR3 runs to 15 residues. Per germline, CDR1 ENHRY and CDR2 SYGVKD. CDR3 protein: CAISESRGSSYEQYF. The CDR3 DNA follows: TGTGCCATCAGTGAGTCTCGGGGAAGCTCCTACGAGCAGTACTTC.

The chain carries TRBV7-9 and TRBJ1-1; TRBD1 matches at 7 bases. After removal of 5 bases from V and 4 bases from J, the junction contained 10 bases not matched to a gene. Germline V gene data show CDR1 as SEHNR and CDR2 as FQNEAQ (reference sequence). This CDR3 has 15 amino acids. The CDR3 region has the DNA TGTGCCAGCAGCGCCCGACAGGGCATAATCACTGAAGCTTTCTTT. It is translated as CASSARQGIITEAFF.

The chain uses TRBV29-1 and TRBJ1-2; 7 nucleotides line up with TRBD1. The germline V gene has CDR1 SQVTM and CDR2 ANQGSEA. The CDR3 contains 11 residues. V dropped 7 bases and J dropped 5; count of bases not matched to a gene: 4. CDR3 amino acids: CSGTTGYGYTF. The CDR3 DNA follows: TGCAGCGGCACGACAGGGTATGGCTACACCTTC.

The chain combines TRBV11-3 with TRBJ2-2; 9 bases match TRBD1. Germline-derived CDR1 and CDR2 are SGHNT and YENEEA. The V and J ends lost 5 bases and 6 bases, in that order; junction bases with no gene match: 13. CDR3 size: 17 residues. CDR3 DNA sequence: TGTGCCAGCAGCCAGGGCGGGGGACAGGGTCGTCCCGGGGAGCTGTTTTTT. Translating gives CASSQGGGQGRPGELFF. The full variable domain, rest sourced from reference TRBV11-3 and TRBJ2-2, is EAGVVQSPRYKIIEKKQPVAFWCNPISGHNTLYWYLQNLGQGPELLIRYENEEAVDDSQLPKDRFSAERLKGVDSTLKIQPAELGDSAVYLCASSQGGGQGRPGELFFGEGSRLTVL.

The genes are TRBV4-1 and TRBJ2-7, with D possibly being TRBD2 (5 bases). V was cut by 1 base and J by 5 bases, with 12 bases left in between. Germline V gene sequence: CDR1 MGHRA, CDR2 YSYEKL. The CDR3 is 14 amino acids. For the CDR3, the DNA is TGCGCCAGCAGCCAAGGGAGGACTCCGAACGAGCAGTACTTC. Amino acids: CASSQGRTPNEQYF.